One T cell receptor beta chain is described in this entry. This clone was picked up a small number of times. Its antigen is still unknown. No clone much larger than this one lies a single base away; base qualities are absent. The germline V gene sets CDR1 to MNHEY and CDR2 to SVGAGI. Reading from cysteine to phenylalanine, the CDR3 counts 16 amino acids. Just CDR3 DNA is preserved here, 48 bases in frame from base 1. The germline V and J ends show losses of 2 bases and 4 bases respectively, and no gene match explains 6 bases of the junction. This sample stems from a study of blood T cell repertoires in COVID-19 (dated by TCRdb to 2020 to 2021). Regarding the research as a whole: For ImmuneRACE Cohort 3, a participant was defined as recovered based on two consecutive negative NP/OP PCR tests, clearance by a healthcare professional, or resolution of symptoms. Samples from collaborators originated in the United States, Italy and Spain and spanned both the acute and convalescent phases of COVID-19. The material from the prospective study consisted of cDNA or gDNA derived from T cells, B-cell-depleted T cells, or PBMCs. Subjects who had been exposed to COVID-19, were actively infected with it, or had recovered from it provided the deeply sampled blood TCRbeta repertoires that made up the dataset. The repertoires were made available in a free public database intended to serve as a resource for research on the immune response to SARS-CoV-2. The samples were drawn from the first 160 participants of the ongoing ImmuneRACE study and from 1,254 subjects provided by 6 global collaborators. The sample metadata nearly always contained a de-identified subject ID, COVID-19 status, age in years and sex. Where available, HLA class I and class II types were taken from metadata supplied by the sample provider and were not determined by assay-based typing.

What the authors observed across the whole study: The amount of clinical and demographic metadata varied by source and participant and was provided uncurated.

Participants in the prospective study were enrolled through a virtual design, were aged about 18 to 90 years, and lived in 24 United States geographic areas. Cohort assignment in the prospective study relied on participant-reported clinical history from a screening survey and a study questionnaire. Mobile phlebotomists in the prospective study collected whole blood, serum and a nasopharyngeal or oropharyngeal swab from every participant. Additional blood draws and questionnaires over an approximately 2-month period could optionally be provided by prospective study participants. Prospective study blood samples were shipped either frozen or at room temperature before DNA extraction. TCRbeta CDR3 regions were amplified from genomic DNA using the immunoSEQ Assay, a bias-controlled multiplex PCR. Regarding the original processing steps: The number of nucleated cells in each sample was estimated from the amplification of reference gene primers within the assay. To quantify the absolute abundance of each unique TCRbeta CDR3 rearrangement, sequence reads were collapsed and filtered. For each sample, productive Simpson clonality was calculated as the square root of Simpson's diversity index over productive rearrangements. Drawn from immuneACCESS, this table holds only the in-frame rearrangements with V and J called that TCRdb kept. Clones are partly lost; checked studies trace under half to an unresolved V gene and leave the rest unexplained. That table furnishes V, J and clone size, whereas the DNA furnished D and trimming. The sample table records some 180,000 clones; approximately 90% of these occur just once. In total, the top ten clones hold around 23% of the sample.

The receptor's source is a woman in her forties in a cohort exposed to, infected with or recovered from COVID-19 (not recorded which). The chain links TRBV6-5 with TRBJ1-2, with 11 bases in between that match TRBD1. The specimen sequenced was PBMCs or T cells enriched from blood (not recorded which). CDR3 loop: CASSYPRTGGIYGYTF. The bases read TGTGCCAGCAGTTACCCACGGACAGGGGGCATCTATGGCTACACCTTC.